This T cell receptor beta chain appears in the sequencing data of a study of shared clonotypes between healthy human individuals. Study information: Each donor's CD4 naive and CD4 memory cells filled three plates apiece, CD8 naive two, and CD8 memory one.

V lost 6 bases and J lost 0, with 9 bases in between. The CDR3 covers 13 residues. Germline assignment: CDR1 MNHNS and CDR2 SASEGT. Data came from immunoSEQ multiplex PCR; TCRdb stores just in-frame clones and leaves some out. The sample lists about 1.5 million clones, 96% occurring once. The receptor was derived from a man under 40 in good health. The specimen sequenced was naive CD4+ T cells sorted from blood. Subset: CD45RA+ positively selected. This sequence joins TRBV6-1 and TRBJ2-7; D remains unclear. The DNA of the CDR3 is TGTGCCAGCAGCGGCAGGTACTCCTACGAGCAGTACTTC. Residues: CASSGRYSYEQYF.